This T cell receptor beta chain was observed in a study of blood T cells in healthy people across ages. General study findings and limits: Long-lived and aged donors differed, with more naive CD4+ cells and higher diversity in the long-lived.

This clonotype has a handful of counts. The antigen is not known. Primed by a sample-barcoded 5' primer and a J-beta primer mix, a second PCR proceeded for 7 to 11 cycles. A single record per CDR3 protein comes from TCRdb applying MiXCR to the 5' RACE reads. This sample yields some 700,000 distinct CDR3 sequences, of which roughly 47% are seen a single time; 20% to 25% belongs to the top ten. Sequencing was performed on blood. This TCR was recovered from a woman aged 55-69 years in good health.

Here the CDR3 reads CAISASVGTGLYEQYF. The CDR3, as DNA: TGTGCCATCAGCGCTTCCGTCGGGACAGGGCTCTACGAGCAGTACTTC. The J gene is TRBJ2-7, the V gene TRBV10-3; 9 nucleotides line up with TRBD1. This CDR3 spans 16 amino acids. The V gene's germline CDR1 is ENHRY and CDR2 SYGVKD. V lost 6 bases, J lost 3 bases, and 12 bases stayed unmatched.